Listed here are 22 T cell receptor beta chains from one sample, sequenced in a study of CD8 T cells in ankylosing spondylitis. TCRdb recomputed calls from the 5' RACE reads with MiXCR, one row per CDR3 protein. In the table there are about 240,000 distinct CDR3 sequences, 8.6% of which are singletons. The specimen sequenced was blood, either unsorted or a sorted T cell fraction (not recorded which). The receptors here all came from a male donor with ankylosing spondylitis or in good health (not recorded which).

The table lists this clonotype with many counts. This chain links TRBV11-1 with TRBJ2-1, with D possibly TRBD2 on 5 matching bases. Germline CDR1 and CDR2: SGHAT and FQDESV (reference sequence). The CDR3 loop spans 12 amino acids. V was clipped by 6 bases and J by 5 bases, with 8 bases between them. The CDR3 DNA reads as TGTGCCAGCAGAATAGCGAACAATGAGCAGTTCTTC. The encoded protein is CASRIANNEQFF. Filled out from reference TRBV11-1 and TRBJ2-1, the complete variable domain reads EAEVAQSPRYKITEKSQAVAFWCDPISGHATLYWYRQILGQGPELLVQFQDESVVDDSQLPKDRFSAERLKGVDSTLKIQPAELGDSAMYLCASRIANNEQFFGPGTRLTVL.

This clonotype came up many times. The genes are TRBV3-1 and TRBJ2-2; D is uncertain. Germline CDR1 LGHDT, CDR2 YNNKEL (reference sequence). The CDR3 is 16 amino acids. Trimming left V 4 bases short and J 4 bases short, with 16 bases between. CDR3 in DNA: TGTGCCAGCAGCCCCAAAACGAATAGGATCACCGGGGAGCTGTTTTTT. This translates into CASSPKTNRITGELFF.

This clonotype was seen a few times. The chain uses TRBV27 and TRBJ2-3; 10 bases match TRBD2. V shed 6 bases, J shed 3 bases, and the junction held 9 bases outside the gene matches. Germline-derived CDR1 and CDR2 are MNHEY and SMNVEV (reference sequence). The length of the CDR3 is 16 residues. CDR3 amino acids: CASSRSPGLATDTQYF. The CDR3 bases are TGTGCCAGCAGCCGAAGCCCGGGACTAGCGACAGATACGCAGTATTTT.

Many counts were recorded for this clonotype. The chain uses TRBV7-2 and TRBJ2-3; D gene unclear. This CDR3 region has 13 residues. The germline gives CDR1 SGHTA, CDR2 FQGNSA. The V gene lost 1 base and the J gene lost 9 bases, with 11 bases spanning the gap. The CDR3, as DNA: TGTGCCAGCAGCTTAGTTGTAGGGCGGACGCAGTATTTT. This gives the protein CASSLVVGRTQYF.

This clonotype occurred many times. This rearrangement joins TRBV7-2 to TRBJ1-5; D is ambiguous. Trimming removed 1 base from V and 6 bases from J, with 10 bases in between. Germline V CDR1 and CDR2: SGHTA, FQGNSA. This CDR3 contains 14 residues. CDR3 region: CASSLGAALQPQHF. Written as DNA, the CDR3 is TGTGCCAGCAGCTTAGGGGCAGCCCTTCAGCCCCAGCATTTT.

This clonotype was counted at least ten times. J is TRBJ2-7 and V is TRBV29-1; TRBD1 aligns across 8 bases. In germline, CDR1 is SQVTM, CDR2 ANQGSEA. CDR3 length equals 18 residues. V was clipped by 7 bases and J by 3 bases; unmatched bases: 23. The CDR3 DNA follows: TGCAGCGGAATTTCGTTCAGGACAGGGAATACCTATGACTACGAGCAGTACTTC. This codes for CSGISFRTGNTYDYEQYF.

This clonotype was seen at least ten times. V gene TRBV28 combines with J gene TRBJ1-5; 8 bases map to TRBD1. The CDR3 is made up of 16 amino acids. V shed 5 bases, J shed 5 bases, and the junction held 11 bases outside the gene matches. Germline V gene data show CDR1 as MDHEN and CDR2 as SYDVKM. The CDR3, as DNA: TGTGCCAGCAGTCCGGGCGGGACAGGAGACGATCAGCCCCAGCATTTT. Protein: CASSPGGTGDDQPQHF.

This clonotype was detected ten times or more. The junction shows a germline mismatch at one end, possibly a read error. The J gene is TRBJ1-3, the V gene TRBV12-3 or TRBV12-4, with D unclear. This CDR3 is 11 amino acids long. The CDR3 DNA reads TGTGCCAGCAGATTGGACGGCACCTATCTCTTT. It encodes CASRLDGTYLF.

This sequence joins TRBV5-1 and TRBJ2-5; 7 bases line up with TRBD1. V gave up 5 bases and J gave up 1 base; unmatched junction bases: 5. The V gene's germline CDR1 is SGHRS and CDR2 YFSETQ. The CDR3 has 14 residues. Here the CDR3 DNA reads TGCGCCAGCAGATCCGGGACAGTCCAAGAGACCCAGTACTTC. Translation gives CASRSGTVQETQYF.

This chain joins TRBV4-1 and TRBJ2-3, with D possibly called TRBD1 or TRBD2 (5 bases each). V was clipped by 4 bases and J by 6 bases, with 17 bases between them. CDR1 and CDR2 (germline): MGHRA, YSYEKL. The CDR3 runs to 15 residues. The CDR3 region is CASSPRGDWGDTQYF. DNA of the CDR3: TGCGCCAGCAGCCCGAGGGGAGACTGGGGGGATACGCAGTATTTT.

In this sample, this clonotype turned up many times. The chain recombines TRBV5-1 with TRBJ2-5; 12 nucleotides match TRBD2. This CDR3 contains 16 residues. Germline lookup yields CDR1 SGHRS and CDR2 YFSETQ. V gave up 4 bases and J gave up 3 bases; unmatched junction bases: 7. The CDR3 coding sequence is TGCGCCAGCAGCCCGGGGACTAGCGGGCCTAAAGAGACCCAGTACTTC. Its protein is CASSPGTSGPKETQYF.

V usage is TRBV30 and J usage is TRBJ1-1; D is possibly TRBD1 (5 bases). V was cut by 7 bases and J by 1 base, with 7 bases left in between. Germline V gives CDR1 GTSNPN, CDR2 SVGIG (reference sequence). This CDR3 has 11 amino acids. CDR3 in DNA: TGTGCCTACGGACAGAACACTGAAGCTTTCTTT. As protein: CAYGQNTEAFF.

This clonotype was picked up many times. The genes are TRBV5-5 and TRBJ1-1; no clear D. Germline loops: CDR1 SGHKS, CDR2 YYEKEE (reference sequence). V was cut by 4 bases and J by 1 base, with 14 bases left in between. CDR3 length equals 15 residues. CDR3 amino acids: CASSLRGPGNTEAFF. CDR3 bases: TGTGCCAGCAGCCTCCGGGGTCCTGGGAACACTGAAGCTTTCTTT.

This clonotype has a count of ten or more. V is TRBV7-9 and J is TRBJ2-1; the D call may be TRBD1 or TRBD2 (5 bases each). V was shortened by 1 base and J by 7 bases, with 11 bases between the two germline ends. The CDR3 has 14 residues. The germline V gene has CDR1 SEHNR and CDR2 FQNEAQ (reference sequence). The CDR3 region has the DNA TGTGCCAGCAGCTTAGACGGGGCGGTGAATGAGCAGTTCTTC. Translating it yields CASSLDGAVNEQFF.

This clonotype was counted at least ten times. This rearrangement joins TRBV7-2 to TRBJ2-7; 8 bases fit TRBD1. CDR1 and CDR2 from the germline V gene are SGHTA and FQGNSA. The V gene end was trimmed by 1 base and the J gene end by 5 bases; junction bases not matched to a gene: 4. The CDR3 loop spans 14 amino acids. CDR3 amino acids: CASSLGQGLDEQYF. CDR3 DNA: TGTGCCAGCAGCTTAGGACAGGGGTTGGACGAGCAGTACTTC.

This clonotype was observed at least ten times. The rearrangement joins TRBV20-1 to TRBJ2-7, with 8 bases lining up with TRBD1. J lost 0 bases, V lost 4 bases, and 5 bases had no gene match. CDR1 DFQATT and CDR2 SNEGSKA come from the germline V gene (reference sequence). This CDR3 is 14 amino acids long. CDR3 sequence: CSAMGQASSYEQYF. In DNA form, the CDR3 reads TGCAGTGCTATGGGACAGGCCAGCTCCTACGAGCAGTACTTC.

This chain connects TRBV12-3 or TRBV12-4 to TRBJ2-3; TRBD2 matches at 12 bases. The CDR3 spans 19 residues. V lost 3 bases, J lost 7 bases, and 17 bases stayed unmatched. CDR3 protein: CASSFGRASGGAGSHTQYF. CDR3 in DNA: TGTGCCAGCAGTTTCGGGCGAGCTAGCGGGGGGGCTGGTTCCCATACGCAGTATTTT.

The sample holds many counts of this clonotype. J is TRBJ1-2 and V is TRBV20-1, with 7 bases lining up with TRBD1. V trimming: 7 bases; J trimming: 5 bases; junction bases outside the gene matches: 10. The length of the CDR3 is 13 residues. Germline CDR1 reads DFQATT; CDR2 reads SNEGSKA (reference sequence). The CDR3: CSVGGGLRYGYTF. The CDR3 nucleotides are TGCAGTGTCGGAGGGGGCTTGAGATATGGCTACACCTTC.

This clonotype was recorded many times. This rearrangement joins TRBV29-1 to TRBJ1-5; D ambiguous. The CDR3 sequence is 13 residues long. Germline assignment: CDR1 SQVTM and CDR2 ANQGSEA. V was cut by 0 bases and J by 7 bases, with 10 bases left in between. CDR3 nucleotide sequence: TGCAGCGTTGAAGAACGACCGGGGCAGCCCCAGCATTTT. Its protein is CSVEERPGQPQHF.

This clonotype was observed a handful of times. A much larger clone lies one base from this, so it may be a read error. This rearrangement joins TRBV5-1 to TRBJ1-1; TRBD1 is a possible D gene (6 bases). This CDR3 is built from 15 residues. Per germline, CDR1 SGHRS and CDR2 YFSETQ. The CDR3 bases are TGCGCCAGCAGCTTGACAGGGAATAGGAACTCTGAAGCTTTCTTT. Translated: CASSLTGNRNSEAFF. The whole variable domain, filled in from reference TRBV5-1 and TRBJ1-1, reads KAGVTQTPRYLIKTRGQQVTLSCSPISGHRSVSWYQQTPGQGLQFLFEYFSETQRNKGNFPGRFSGRQFSNSRSEMNVSTLELGDSALYLCASSLTGNRNSEAFFGQGTRLTVV.

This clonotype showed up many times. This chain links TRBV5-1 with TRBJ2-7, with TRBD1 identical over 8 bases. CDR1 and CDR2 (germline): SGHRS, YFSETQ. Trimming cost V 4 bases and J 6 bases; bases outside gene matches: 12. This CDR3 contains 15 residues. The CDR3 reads CASSITGGDSIEQYF. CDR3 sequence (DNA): TGCGCCAGCAGCATCACAGGGGGTGACTCTATCGAGCAGTACTTC.

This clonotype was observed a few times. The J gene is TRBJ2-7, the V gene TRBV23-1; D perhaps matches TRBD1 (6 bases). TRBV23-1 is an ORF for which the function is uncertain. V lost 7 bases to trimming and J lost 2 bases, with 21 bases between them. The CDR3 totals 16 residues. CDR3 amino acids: CASTQRATGCAYEQYF. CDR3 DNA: TGCGCCAGCACCCAACGGGCGACAGGCTGCGCCTACGAGCAGTACTTC.